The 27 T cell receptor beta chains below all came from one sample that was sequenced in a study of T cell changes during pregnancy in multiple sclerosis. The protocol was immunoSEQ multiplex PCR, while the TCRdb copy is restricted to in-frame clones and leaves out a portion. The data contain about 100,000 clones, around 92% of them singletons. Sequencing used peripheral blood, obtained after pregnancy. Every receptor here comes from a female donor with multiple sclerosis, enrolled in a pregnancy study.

CDR3 bases: TGTGCCAGCAGTTACTCAGGACAGGGGAATCAGCCCCAGCATTTT. Its translation is CASSYSGQGNQPQHF. The chain uses TRBV6-6 and TRBJ1-5, with 9 bases matching TRBD1. The V gene end was trimmed by 0 bases and the J gene end by 4 bases; junction bases not matched to a gene: 1. The germline CDR1 and CDR2 sequences are MNHNY and SVGAGI (reference sequence). This CDR3 region has 15 residues.

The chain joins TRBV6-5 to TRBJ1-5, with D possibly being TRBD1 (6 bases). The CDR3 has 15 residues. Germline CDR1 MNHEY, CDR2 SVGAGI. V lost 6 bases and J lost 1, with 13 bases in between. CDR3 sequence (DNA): TGTGCCAGCAGGGAGAGAGGGGGAAGCAATCAGCCCCAGCATTTT. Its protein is CASRERGGSNQPQHF.

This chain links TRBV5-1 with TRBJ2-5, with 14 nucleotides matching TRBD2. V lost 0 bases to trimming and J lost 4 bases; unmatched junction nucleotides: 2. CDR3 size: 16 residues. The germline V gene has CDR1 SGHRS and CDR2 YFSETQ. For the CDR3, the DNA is TGCGCCAGCAGCTTGGCCGGACTAGCGGGAGGAGAGACCCAGTACTTC. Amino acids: CASSLAGLAGGETQYF.

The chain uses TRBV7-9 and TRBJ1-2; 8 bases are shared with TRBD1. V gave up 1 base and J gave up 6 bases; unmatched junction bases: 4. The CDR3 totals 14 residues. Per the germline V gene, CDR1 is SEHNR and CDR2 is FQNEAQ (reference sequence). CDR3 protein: CASSLETTGDGYTF. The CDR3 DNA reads TGTGCCAGCAGCTTAGAGACGACAGGGGATGGCTACACCTTC.

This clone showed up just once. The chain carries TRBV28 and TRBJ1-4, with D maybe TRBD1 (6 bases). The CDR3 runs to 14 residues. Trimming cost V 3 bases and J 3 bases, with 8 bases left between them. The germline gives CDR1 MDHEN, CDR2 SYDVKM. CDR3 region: CASSFRGSNEKLFF. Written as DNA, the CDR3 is TGTGCCAGCAGTTTTAGGGGGTCTAATGAAAAACTGTTTTTT.

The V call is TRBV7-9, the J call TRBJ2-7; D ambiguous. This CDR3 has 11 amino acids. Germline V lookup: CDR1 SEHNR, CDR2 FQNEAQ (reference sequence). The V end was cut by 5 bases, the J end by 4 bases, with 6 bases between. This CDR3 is CASSQLYEQYF. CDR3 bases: TGTGCCAGCAGCCAACTTTACGAGCAGTACTTC.

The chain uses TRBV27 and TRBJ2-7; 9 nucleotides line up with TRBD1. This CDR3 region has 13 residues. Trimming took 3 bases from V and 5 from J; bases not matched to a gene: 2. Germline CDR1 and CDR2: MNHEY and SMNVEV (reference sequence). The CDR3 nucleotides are TGTGCCAGCAGTTTCACAGGGGGCCACGAGCAGTACTTC. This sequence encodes CASSFTGGHEQYF.

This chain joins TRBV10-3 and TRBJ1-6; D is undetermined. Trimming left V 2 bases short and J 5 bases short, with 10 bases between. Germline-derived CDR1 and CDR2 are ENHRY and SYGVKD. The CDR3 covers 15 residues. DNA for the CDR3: TGTGCCATCAGTGAGGGGCAACCCGATAATTCACCCCTCCACTTT. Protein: CAISEGQPDNSPLHF.

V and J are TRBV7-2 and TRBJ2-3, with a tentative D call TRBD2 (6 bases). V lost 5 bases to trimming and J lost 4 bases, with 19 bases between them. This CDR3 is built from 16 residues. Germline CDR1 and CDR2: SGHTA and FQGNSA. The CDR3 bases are TGTGCCAGCAGCCCCTCGACTAGTCTGATGCCAGATACGCAGTATTTT. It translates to CASSPSTSLMPDTQYF.

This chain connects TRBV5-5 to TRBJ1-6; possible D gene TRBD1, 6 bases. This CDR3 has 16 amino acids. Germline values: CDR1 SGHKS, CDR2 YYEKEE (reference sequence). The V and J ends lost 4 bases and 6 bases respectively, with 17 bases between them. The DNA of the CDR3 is TGTGCCAGCAGCCGATATTCGGACAGTCCTAATTCACCCCTCCACTTT. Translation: CASSRYSDSPNSPLHF.

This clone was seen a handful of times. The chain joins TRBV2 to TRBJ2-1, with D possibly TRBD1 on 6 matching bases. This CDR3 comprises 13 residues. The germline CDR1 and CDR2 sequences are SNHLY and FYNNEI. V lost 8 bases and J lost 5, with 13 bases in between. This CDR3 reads CASGGRDHNEQFF. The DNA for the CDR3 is TGTGCCAGCGGGGGCCGGGACCACAATGAGCAGTTCTTC.

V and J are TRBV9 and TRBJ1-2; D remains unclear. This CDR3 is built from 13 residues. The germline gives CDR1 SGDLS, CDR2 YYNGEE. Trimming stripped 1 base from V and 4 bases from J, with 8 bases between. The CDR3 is CASSVRGTYGYTF. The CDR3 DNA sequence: TGTGCCAGCAGCGTACGTGGCACCTATGGCTACACCTTC.

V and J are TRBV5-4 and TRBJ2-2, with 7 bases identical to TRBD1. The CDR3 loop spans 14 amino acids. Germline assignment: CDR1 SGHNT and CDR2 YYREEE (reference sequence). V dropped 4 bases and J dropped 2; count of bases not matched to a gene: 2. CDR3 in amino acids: CASSRDSNTGELFF. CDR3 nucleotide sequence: TGTGCCAGCAGCCGGGACAGTAACACCGGGGAGCTGTTTTTT.

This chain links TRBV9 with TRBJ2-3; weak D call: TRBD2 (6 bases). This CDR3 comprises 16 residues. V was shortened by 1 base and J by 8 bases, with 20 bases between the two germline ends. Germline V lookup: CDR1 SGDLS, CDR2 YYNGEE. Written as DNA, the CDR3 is TGTGCCAGCAGCGTAAGCGGCGGGATGGCGAGAGTTACGCAGTATTTT. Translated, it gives CASSVSGGMARVTQYF.

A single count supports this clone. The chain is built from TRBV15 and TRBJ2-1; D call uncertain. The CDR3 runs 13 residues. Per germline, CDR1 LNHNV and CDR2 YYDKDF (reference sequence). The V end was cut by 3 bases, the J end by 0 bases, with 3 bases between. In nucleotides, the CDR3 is TGTGCCACCAGCAGTTACTCCTACAATGAGCAGTTCTTC. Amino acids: CATSSYSYNEQFF.

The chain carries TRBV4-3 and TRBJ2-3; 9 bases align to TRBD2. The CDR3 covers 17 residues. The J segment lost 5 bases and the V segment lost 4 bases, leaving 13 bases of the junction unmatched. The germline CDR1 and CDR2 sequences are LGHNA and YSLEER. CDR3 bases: TGCGCCAGCAGCCCTCACCTCGTTAGCGGGGGTGAAGATACGCAGTATTTT. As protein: CASSPHLVSGGEDTQYF.

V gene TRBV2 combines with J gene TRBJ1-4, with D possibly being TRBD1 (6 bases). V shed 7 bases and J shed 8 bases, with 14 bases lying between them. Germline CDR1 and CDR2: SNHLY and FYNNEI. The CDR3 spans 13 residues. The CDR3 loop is CASNRFQGEKLFF. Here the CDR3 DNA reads TGTGCCAGCAACCGATTTCAGGGGGAAAAACTGTTTTTT.

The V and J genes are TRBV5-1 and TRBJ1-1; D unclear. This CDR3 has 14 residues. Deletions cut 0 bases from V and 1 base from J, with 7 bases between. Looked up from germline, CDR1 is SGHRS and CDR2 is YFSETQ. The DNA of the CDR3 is TGCGCCAGCAGCTTGGTGGCGGAGAACACTGAAGCTTTCTTT. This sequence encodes CASSLVAENTEAFF.

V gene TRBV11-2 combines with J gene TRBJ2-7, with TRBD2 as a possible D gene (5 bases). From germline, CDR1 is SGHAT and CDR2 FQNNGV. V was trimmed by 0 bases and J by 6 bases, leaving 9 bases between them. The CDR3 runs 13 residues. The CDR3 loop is CASSLDVRGEQYF. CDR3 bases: TGTGCCAGCAGCTTAGATGTTCGGGGCGAGCAGTACTTC.

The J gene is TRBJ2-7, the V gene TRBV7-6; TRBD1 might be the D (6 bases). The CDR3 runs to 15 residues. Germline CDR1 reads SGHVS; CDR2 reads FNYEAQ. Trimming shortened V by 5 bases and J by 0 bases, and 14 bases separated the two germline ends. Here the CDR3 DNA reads TGTGCCAGCAGCCCCCAGGGGAAAGGCTCCTACGAGCAGTACTTC. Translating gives CASSPQGKGSYEQYF.

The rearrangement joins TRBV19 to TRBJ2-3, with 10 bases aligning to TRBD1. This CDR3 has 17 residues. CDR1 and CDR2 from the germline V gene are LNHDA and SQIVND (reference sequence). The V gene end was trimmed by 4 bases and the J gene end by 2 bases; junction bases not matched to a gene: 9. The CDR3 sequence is CASSRTGTGANTDTQYF. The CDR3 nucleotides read TGTGCCAGTAGTAGGACCGGGACAGGGGCTAACACAGATACGCAGTATTTT.

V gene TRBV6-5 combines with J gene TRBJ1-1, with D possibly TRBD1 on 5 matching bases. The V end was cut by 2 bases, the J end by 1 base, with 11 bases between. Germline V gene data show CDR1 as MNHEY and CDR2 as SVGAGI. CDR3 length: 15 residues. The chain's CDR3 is CASSYAGLGNTEAFF. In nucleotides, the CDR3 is TGTGCCAGCAGTTACGCAGGGTTAGGGAACACTGAAGCTTTCTTT.

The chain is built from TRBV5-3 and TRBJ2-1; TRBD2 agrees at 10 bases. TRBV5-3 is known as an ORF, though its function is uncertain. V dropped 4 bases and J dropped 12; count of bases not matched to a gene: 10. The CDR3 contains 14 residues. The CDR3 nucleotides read TGTGCCAGAAGCCAAGCGGGAGGGCCTTGTGGGCAGTTCTTC. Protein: CARSQAGGPCGQFF.

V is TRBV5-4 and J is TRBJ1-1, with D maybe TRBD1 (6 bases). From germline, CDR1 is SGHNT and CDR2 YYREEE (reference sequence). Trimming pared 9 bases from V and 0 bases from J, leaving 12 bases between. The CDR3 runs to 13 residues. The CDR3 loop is CATRTDMNTEAFF. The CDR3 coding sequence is TGTGCCACCCGGACAGACATGAACACTGAAGCTTTCTTT.

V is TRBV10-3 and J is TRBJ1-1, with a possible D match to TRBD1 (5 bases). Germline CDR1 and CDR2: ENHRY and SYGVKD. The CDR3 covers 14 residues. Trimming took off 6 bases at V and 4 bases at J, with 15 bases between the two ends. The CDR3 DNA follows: TGTGCCATCAGCCGGGGGGGAAGTATCACTGAAGCTTTCTTT. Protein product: CAISRGGSITEAFF.

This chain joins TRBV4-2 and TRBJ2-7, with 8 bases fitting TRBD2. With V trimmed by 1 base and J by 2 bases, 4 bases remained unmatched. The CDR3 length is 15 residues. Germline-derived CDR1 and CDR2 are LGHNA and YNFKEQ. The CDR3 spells CASSQGLANTYEQYF. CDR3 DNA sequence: TGTGCCAGCAGCCAAGGACTAGCGAACACCTACGAGCAGTACTTC.

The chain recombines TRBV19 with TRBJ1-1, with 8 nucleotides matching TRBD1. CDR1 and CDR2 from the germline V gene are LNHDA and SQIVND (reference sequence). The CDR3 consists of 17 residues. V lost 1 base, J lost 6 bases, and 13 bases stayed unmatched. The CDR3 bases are TGTGCCAGTAGTATAGGAAGGACAGGGATCGATGGCGCTGAAGCTTTCTTT. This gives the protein CASSIGRTGIDGAEAFF.